This T cell receptor (beta chain) comes out of a study of early T cells in non-severe SARS-CoV-2 infection. Study summary: Unpaired chains resulted from sequencing bulk RNA of unsorted whole blood.

Individual cDNA molecules received unique molecular identifiers. TCRdb redid the calling of the 5' RACE reads with MiXCR, one entry per CDR3 protein. The table records tens of thousands of distinct CDR3 sequences, roughly 13% of them present only once. This clonotype was seen a handful of times. The CDR3 is 16 amino acids. The V end was cut by 3 bases, the J end by 3 bases, with 17 bases between. CDR1 and CDR2 (germline): DFQATT, SNEGSKA (reference sequence). The genes are TRBV20-1 and TRBJ2-2; no clear D. The sequenced sample was whole blood, obtained at baseline. This clonotype originated in an adult who was a healthcare worker with PCR-confirmed SARS-CoV-2 infection or an uninfected control (not recorded which). The CDR3 loop reads CSARMLAAKDTGELFF. DNA for the CDR3: TGCAGTGCTAGGATGCTGGCGGCAAAGGACACCGGGGAGCTGTTTTTT.